Below are 12 T cell receptor beta chains sequenced from a single sample in a study of technical replicates of blood from a handful of donors. This table comes from immunoSEQ multiplex PCR, and its TCRdb copy is limited to in-frame clones, with some not included. The table lists about 60,000 clones, more than 75% of them singletons. Sequencing was done on a sample of PBMCs. The origin of the receptors is a human donor in good health. Some clones in this sample may be carry-over from other donors' samples.

The chain couples TRBV4-1 to TRBJ1-1, with 9 nucleotides matching TRBD1. The trim removed 1 base at V and 11 bases at J, leaving 2 bases unmatched. The CDR3 is made up of 12 amino acids. Germline CDR1 reads MGHRA; CDR2 reads YSYEKL. The CDR3 DNA follows: TGCGCCAGCAGCCAAGGGACAGGGGTCGCTTTCTTT. Protein product: CASSQGTGVAFF.

The chain recombines TRBV13 with TRBJ2-5; D might be TRBD2 (7 bases). Germline V gene lookup returns CDR1 PRHDT and CDR2 FYEKMQ (reference sequence). The germline V and J ends were trimmed by 2 bases and 4 bases, with 8 bases remaining between them. CDR3 length: 13 residues. The DNA for the CDR3 is TGTGCCAGCAGCTTACGGGGGGCAGAGACCCAGTACTTC. This sequence encodes CASSLRGAETQYF. Complete variable domain (other parts from reference TRBV13 and TRBJ2-5): AAGVIQSPRHLIKEKRETATLKCYPIPRHDTVYWYQQGPGQDPQFLISFYEKMQSDKGSIPDRFSAQQFSDYHSELNMSSLELGDSALYFCASSLRGAETQYFGPGTRLLVL.

The J gene is TRBJ2-2, the V gene TRBV2; 7 positions match TRBD1. V lost 4 bases to trimming and J lost 4 bases; unmatched junction nucleotides: 6. This CDR3 is built from 15 residues. Germline V gene sequence: CDR1 SNHLY, CDR2 FYNNEI. The CDR3 here is CASSAQGTATGELFF. The CDR3 coding sequence is TGTGCCAGCAGTGCGCAGGGGACAGCCACCGGGGAGCTGTTTTTT. The full variable domain, in which reference TRBV2 and TRBJ2-2 provide the parts outside the CDR3, is EPEVTQTPSHQVTQMGQEVILRCVPISNHLYFYWYRQILGQKVEFLVSFYNNEISEKSEIFDDQFSVERPDGSNFTLKIRSTKLEDSAMYFCASSAQGTATGELFFGEGSRLTVL.

The V and J genes are TRBV4-3 and TRBJ2-7; no clear D gene. V shed 0 bases and J shed 3 bases, with 15 bases lying between them. This CDR3 spans 16 amino acids. Germline V CDR1 and CDR2: LGHNA, YSLEER. The CDR3 protein is CASSQDLGGTLYEQYF. In DNA form, the CDR3 reads TGCGCCAGCAGCCAAGATCTTGGTGGTACTCTCTACGAGCAGTACTTC.

The chain has TRBV7-2 and TRBJ1-1; possibly TRBD1 for D (5 bases). Looked up from germline, CDR1 is SGHTA and CDR2 is FQGNSA. V dropped 2 bases and J dropped 5 bases, with 9 bases sitting between them. The CDR3 has 13 residues. The CDR3 DNA reads TGTGCCAGCAGCTTACAGGGTTGGACTGAAGCTTTCTTT. This encodes CASSLQGWTEAFF.

This clone was counted only a few times. The chain is built from TRBV4-2 and TRBJ1-6; D not resolved. V gave up 9 bases and J gave up 4 bases, with 7 bases separating them. Germline CDR1 LGHNA, CDR2 YNFKEQ. The CDR3 spans 12 residues. In DNA, the CDR3 is TGTGCCAGAGCTGTGTATAATTCACCCCTCCACTTT. The encoded protein is CARAVYNSPLHF.

By share of the sample, this clone is large. The genes are TRBV21-1 and TRBJ2-5; the listed D gene, TRBD2, was not tested against the DNA. TRBV21-1 is given as a pseudogene. The CDR3 extends over 14 amino acids. The CDR3: CATLGGADKETQYF. The CDR3 nucleotides read TGTGCCACCCTCGGAGGGGCCGATAAAGAGACCCAGTACTTC.

This rearrangement joins TRBV27 to TRBJ2-7; possible D gene TRBD2, 7 bases. V lost 1 base and J 5 bases, leaving 15 bases between the germline ends. Germline CDR1 MNHEY, CDR2 SMNVEV (reference sequence). The CDR3 contains 15 residues. This CDR3 reads CASSLFTGRVHEQYF. The CDR3, as DNA: TGTGCCAGCAGTTTATTCACAGGGAGGGTCCACGAGCAGTACTTC.

The V call is TRBV9, the J call TRBJ2-1; 8 bases agree with TRBD2. The CDR3 has 16 residues. V gave up 6 bases and J gave up 0 bases; unmatched junction bases: 8. Germline assignment: CDR1 SGDLS and CDR2 YYNGEE. In DNA, the CDR3 is TGTGCCAGCACCACGGGAGGGCCGACCTCCTACAATGAGCAGTTCTTC. Translating gives CASTTGGPTSYNEQFF.

This chain uses TRBV6-6 with TRBJ1-1; 7 bases map to TRBD1. The CDR3 totals 15 residues. The J segment lost 5 bases and the V segment lost 4 bases, leaving 10 bases of the junction unmatched. CDR1 is MNHNY, CDR2 SVGAGI, per germline (reference sequence). The CDR3 DNA reads TGTGCCAGCAGTTTGAACAGGGGCGTAGGGACTGAAGCTTTCTTT. It is translated as CASSLNRGVGTEAFF.

The V call is TRBV6-6, the J call TRBJ2-7; 10 bases fit TRBD1. V lost 10 bases to trimming and J lost 0 bases; unmatched junction nucleotides: 3. The CDR3 runs 13 residues. Germline V CDR1 and CDR2: MNHNY, SVGAGI (reference sequence). CDR3 protein: CATGQGISYEQYF. DNA of the CDR3: TGTGCCACGGGACAGGGGATCTCCTACGAGCAGTACTTC.

This sequence joins TRBV6-1 and TRBJ2-7; D perhaps matches TRBD1 (6 bases). The V end was cut by 6 bases, the J end by 2 bases, with 17 bases between. Germline V gives CDR1 MNHNS, CDR2 SASEGT. The CDR3 runs 15 residues. CDR3 sequence (DNA): TGTGCCAGCAGCGAATGGACCGGGACAACCTACGAGCAGTACTTC. Its protein product is CASSEWTGTTYEQYF.